The present entry profiles one T cell receptor beta chain with its context. Its antigen is as yet unknown. A junction end diverges from the germline sequence, so it may reflect a read error. These data originate in a study of cytomegalovirus exposure and HLA in healthy donors. This CDR3 is built from 16 residues. The V gene's germline CDR1 is SEHNR and CDR2 FQNEAQ (reference sequence). The study, taken as a whole, reports: Sequencing had likely introduced a cluster of highly shared sequence variants as an artifact. Versus the approximately 700-donor mean, an Asian-associated ancestry cluster reportedly showed fewer N-insertions in a later analysis.

In the PCR, 60 Vbeta and 13 Jbeta primers were used. Sequenced by immunoSEQ multiplex PCR; TCRdb stores in-frame clones only, minus some. The table lists 80,000 to 100,000 clones, more than 65% of them singletons. This clonotype was sampled from a woman aged 18 to 35 in good health and CMV-seropositive. The specimen was PBMCs. The chain carries TRBV7-9 and TRBJ2-7; the D gene is possibly TRBD2 (6 bases). Here the CDR3 reads CSSSPPLVAASYEQYF. In nucleotides, the CDR3 is TGTTCCAGCAGCCCCCCTTTGGTAGCGGCCTCCTACGAGCAGTACTTC. Full variable domain (rest looked up from reference TRBV7-9 and TRBJ2-7): DTGVSQNPRHKITKRGQNVTFRCDPISEHNRLYWYRQTLGQGPEFLTYFQNEAQLEKSRLLSDRFSAERPKGSFSTLEIQRTEQGDSAMYLCSSSPPLVAASYEQYFGPGTRLTVT.